Listed below are T cell receptor beta chains from one sample, sequenced in a study of identifying expanded T cells in peripheral blood. TCRdb's table, derived via immunoSEQ multiplex PCR, lists solely in-frame clones and lacks some. The table lists approximately 140,000 clones, less than 90% of them singletons. The specimen sequenced was blood. These receptors all come from a person aged 18 to 75 in good health. The CDR3 runs from the conserved cysteine through the conserved F or W. D genes are given only for firm matches.

j_call	v_call	cdr3_length	d_call	cdr3_aa
TRBJ1-4	TRBV4-3	14	.	CASSHEGNDEKLFF
TRBJ1-1	TRBV5-1	17	TRBD1	CASSTTTTGGRYTEAFF
TRBJ2-5	TRBV9	14	.	CASSVGRLQETQYF
TRBJ2-5	TRBV19	14	.	CASSITGIIETQYF
TRBJ1-5	TRBV5-6	16	TRBD1	CASSWSGQGVNQPQHF
TRBJ1-3	TRBV6-1	15	TRBD1	CASSGRGGLGNTIYF
TRBJ2-7	TRBV5-6	15	TRBD2	CASSFVSGRSWEQYF
TRBJ2-7	TRBV7-9	14	TRBD1	CASSQYRGAYEQYF
TRBJ1-1	TRBV7-7	13	.	CASSLGTNTEAFF
TRBJ1-1	TRBV19	14	.	CASSLGHRGTEAFF
TRBJ1-2	TRBV6-1	13	TRBD1	CASHLDRAHGYTF
TRBJ1-6	TRBV6-5	14	.	CASGGGQANSPLHF
TRBJ1-2	TRBV28	13	.	CASSPQTGYGYTF
TRBJ2-7	TRBV10-2	14	.	CASSEPGHNYEQYF
TRBJ1-1	TRBV5-4	15	.	CASSLGHVSNTEAFF